This TCR beta chain was obtained from a study of blood T cell repertoires in COVID-19. Study summary: There were acute and convalescent COVID-19 samples, and they came from the United States, Italy and Spain. PBMCs, B-cell-depleted T cells, or T cells were the source of the cDNA or gDNA that made up the material.

The CDR3 runs to 13 residues. Germline V gene sequence: CDR1 LNHDA, CDR2 SQIVND (reference sequence). Germline trimming cut 6 bases from V and 4 bases from J; bases unmatched to any gene: 5. In the study's own analysis: Amplification with reference gene primers provided the estimates of nucleated cell counts. Assay: immunoSEQ multiplex PCR; the TCRdb copy retains only in-frame clones and omits some. D and trimming were read from the DNA, whereas the V and J calls and clone size are those reported in that table. The data hold about 430,000 clones, with 88% observed a single time. Enrolled through a virtual design, the participants were between roughly 18 and 90 years of age and came from about two dozen US areas.

Sequenced: PBMCs or T cells enriched from blood (not recorded which). The rearrangement links TRBV19 to TRBJ2-7, with 8 bases aligning to TRBD1. The clonotype comes from a woman aged 25 to 39 with acute COVID-19. CDR3: CASSLDRGYEQYF. Here the CDR3 DNA reads TGTGCCAGTAGCCTCGACAGGGGATACGAGCAGTACTTC.